This T cell receptor (beta chain) derives from a study of blood T cell repertoires in COVID-19. Whole-study context: Material from acute and convalescent COVID-19 was sourced from the United States, Italy and Spain. Sample material is recorded as cDNA or gDNA derived from T cells, B-cell-depleted T cells, or PBMCs.

This clone was found a few times. In the authors' workflow: Quantification of nucleated cells was approximated via reference gene primer amplification. Assay: immunoSEQ multiplex PCR; the TCRdb copy retains only in-frame clones and omits some. V, J and clone size are taken as reported in that table, and D and trimming were inferred from the DNA itself. The sample shows 200,000 to 250,000 clones, 83% of them seen only once. Germline CDR1 is SQVTM and CDR2 is ANQGSEA. CDR3 size: 13 residues. Deletions cut 7 bases from V and 2 bases from J, with 12 bases between. The receptor was derived from a human donor in a cohort sampled during active COVID-19. The sequenced sample consisted of peripheral blood. The rearrangement uses TRBV29-1 and TRBJ2-1; D possibly corresponds to TRBD1 (6 bases). This CDR3 is CSDRVKTYNEQFF. The CDR3 DNA sequence: TGCAGCGACAGGGTGAAGACCTACAATGAGCAGTTCTTC.